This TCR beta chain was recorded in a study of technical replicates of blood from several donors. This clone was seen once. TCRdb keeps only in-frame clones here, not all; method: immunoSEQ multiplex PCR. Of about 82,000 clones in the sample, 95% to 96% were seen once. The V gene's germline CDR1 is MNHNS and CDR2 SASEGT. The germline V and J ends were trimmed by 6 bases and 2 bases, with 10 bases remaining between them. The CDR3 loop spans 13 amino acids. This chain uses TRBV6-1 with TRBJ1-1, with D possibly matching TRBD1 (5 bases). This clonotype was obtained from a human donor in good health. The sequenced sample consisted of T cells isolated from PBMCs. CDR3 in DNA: TGTGCCAGCAGCTTTACAGGAAACACTGAAGCTTTCTTT. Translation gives CASSFTGNTEAFF.